This TCR beta chain originates from a study of blood T cell repertoires in COVID-19. The wider study: Specimens from acute and convalescent COVID-19 originated in the United States, Italy and Spain.

Sequencing was performed with immunoSEQ multiplex PCR; in TCRdb, only in-frame clones are kept and a portion is missing. This table holds nearly 200,000 clones, approximately 86% found once. The ends lost 5 bases at V and 0 bases at J; junction bases unmatched: 4. This CDR3 has 15 amino acids. CDR1 is MNHEY and CDR2 is SMNVEV in the germline V gene (reference sequence). A Seattle source enrolled patients during active infection and followed them longitudinally. This chain joins TRBV27 and TRBJ1-5; 7 bases match TRBD1. Sequenced input: peripheral blood. The receptor's source is a man aged 55-75 years with COVID-19, enrolled during active disease. DNA for the CDR3: TGTGCCAGCAGTCCAACAGGGGTTAGCAATCAGCCCCAGCATTTT. Its protein is CASSPTGVSNQPQHF.